These 7 T cell receptor beta chains came from one sample sequenced in a study of beta chain features in type 1 diabetes. Findings of the study overall: A moderate, significant TCRB CDR3 shortening appeared in type 1 diabetes across four CD4+ subsets.

No antigen is known for these receptors. Reverse transcribing all isolated RNA meant expressed TCRB transcripts were sequenced. The method was immunoSEQ multiplex PCR; TCRdb's version includes in-frame clones alone and lacks a portion of them. The table lists approximately 250,000 clones, roughly 25% of them singletons. The sample comprised naive CD4+ T cells from blood. These receptor sequences come from a woman aged 25 to 45 with type 1 diabetes.

CDR3 in DNA: TGCGCCAGCAGCAGAGGAGGGGAGAACTACGAGCAGTACTTC. Translated, it gives CASSRGGENYEQYF. The chain uses TRBV4-1 and TRBJ2-7, with D maybe TRBD2 (6 bases). V was pared by 5 bases and J by 3 bases, with 14 bases between. This CDR3 is 14 amino acids long. Germline V gene lookup returns CDR1 MGHRA and CDR2 YSYEKL.

This chain connects TRBV25-1 to TRBJ2-7; TRBD2 matches at 10 bases. The CDR3 is 17 amino acids. After removal of 2 bases from V and 1 base from J, the junction contained 8 bases not matched to a gene. Looked up from germline, CDR1 is MGHDK and CDR2 is SYGVNS. CDR3 nucleotides: TGTGCCAGCAGTGAACTCCTAGCGGGAGAAATGTCCTACGAGCAGTACTTC. Protein: CASSELLAGEMSYEQYF.

This clone was counted only a few times. V gene TRBV7-6 combines with J gene TRBJ1-2, with D perhaps TRBD1 (6 bases). Germline V gives CDR1 SGHVS, CDR2 FNYEAQ. Between the trimmed V and J ends, which lost 0 bases and 5 bases, there was a span of 13 bases. The CDR3 is 15 residues long. Here the CDR3 DNA reads TGTGCCAGCAGCTTAGCTGGGACACCGGAGTATGGCTACACCTTC. It translates to CASSLAGTPEYGYTF. The variable domain in full, with the rest retrieved from reference TRBV7-6 and TRBJ1-2, is GAGVSQSPRYKVTKRGQDVALRCDPISGHVSLYWYRQALGQGPEFLTYFNYEAQQDKSGLPNDRFSAERPEGSISTLTIQRTEQRDSAMYRCASSLAGTPEYGYTFGSGTRLTVV.

This chain joins TRBV12-5 and TRBJ2-5; D uncertain. The CDR3 contains 11 residues. Germline CDR1 reads LGHNT; CDR2 reads FRNRAP. V was shortened by 3 bases and J by 7 bases, with 6 bases between the two germline ends. The DNA for the CDR3 is TGTGCTAGTGGTTTTCCAGGGACCCAGTACTTC. This codes for CASGFPGTQYF.

Only a few counts were recorded for this clone. The CDR3 region has the DNA TGTGCCAGCAGCTTACGGGGGGAGACCCAGTACTTC. It yields the protein CASSLRGETQYF. This chain joins TRBV11-2 and TRBJ2-5; D might be TRBD2 (6 bases). Germline V gene lookup returns CDR1 SGHAT and CDR2 FQNNGV. Trimming pared 2 bases from V and 5 bases from J, leaving 6 bases between. The CDR3 runs 12 residues.

In its sample, this clone was seen a few times. This chain links TRBV6-1 with TRBJ1-2; tentative D call: TRBD1 (6 bases). Per the germline V gene, CDR1 is MNHNS and CDR2 is SASEGT. Between the trimmed V and J ends, which lost 1 base and 5 bases, there was a span of 8 bases. This CDR3 is 13 amino acids long. The chain's CDR3 is CASSEDQGYGYTF. CDR3 bases: TGTGCCAGCAGTGAAGATCAGGGGTATGGCTACACCTTC.

This clone turned up a few times. The chain couples TRBV6-5 to TRBJ2-7, with a possible D match to TRBD2 (6 bases). This CDR3 is built from 16 residues. The germline gives CDR1 MNHEY, CDR2 SVGAGI. The V and J ends lost 0 bases and 3 bases respectively, with 15 bases between them. In DNA, the CDR3 is TGTGCCAGCAGTTACTCTGCCGCAGGAGGGTACTACGAGCAGTACTTC. It specifies CASSYSAAGGYYEQYF.